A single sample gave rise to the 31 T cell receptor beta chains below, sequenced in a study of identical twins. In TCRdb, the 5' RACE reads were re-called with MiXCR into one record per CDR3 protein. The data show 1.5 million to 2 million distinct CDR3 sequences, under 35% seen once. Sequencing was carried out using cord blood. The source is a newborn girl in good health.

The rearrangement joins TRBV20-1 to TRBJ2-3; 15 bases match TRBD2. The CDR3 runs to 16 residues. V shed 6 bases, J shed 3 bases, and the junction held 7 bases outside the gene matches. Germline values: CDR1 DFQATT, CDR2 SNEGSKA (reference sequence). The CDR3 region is CSAPGLAGGGTDTQYF. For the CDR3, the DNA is TGCAGTGCCCCTGGACTAGCGGGGGGGGGTACAGATACGCAGTATTTT.

The CDR3 DNA reads TGTGCCAGCAGGCTGACAGGGGGCGCGGGAGAGACCCAGTACTTC. It translates to CASRLTGGAGETQYF. The chain couples TRBV6-2 or TRBV6-3 to TRBJ2-5; TRBD1 agrees at 10 bases. The germline gives CDR1 MNHEY, CDR2 SVGEGT. The CDR3 has 15 residues. The V gene end was trimmed by 6 bases and the J gene end by 4 bases; junction bases not matched to a gene: 8.

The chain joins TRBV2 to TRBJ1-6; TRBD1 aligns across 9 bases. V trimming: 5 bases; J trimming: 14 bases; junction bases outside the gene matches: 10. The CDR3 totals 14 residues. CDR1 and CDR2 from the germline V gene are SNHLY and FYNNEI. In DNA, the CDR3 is TGTGCCAGCAGTCCCCCTTGGACAGGGGTCACCCTCCACTTT. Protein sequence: CASSPPWTGVTLHF. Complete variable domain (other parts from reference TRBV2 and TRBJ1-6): EPEVTQTPSHQVTQMGQEVILRCVPISNHLYFYWYRQILGQKVEFLVSFYNNEISEKSEIFDDQFSVERPDGSNFTLKIRSTKLEDSAMYFCASSPPWTGVTLHFGNGTRLTVT.

CDR3 sequence (DNA): TGTGCCAGCAGAGCTAGCGGGGTCTCCTACGAGCAGTACTTC. Its protein product is CASRASGVSYEQYF. The chain is built from TRBV12-3 or TRBV12-4 and TRBJ2-7, with 9 bases lining up with TRBD2. The CDR3 runs 14 residues. V was clipped by 6 bases and J by 0 bases; unmatched bases: 3.

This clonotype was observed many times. Written as DNA, the CDR3 is TGTGCCAGCAGCTTATTACTCTTAGGACGGCAGTACTTC. It is translated as CASSLLLLGRQYF. The V gene is TRBV13, the J gene TRBJ2-7; no clear D. Trimming took off 2 bases at V and 9 bases at J, with 14 bases between the two ends. Germline loops: CDR1 PRHDT, CDR2 FYEKMQ (reference sequence). CDR3 length equals 13 residues.

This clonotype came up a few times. The DNA for the CDR3 is TGTGCCAGCAGTTCGAGCGGGGGGCCTCATGAGCAGTACTTC. Translation: CASSSSGGPHEQYF. V usage is TRBV28 and J usage is TRBJ2-7; TRBD2 matches 9 bases. This CDR3 comprises 14 residues. CDR1 and CDR2 (germline): MDHEN, SYDVKM. J lost 7 bases, V lost 4 bases, and 8 bases had no gene match. Filled out from reference TRBV28 and TRBJ2-7, the complete variable domain reads DVKVTQSSRYLVKRTGEKVFLECVQDMDHENMFWYRQDPGLGLRLIYFSYDVKMKEKGDIPEGYSVSREKKERFSLILESASTNQTSMYLCASSSSGGPHEQYFGPGTRLTVT.

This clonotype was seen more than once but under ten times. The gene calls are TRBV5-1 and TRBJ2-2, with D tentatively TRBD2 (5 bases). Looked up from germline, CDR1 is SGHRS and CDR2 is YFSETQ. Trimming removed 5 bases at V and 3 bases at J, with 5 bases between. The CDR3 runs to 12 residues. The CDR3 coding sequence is TGCGCCAGCAGGCGGGACACCGGGGAGCTGTTTTTT. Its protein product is CASRRDTGELFF. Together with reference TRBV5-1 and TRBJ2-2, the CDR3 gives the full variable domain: KAGVTQTPRYLIKTRGQQVTLSCSPISGHRSVSWYQQTPGQGLQFLFEYFSETQRNKGNFPGRFSGRQFSNSRSEMNVSTLELGDSALYLCASRRDTGELFFGEGSRLTVL.

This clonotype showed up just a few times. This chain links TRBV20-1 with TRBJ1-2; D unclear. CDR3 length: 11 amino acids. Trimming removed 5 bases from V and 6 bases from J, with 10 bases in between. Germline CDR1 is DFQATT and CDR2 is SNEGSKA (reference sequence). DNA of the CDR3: TGCAGTGCTGCTCGGAGCCATGGCTACACCTTC. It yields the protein CSAARSHGYTF.

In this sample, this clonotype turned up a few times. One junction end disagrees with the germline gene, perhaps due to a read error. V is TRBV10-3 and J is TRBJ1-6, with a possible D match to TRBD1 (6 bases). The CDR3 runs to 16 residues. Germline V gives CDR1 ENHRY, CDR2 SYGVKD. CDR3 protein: CAISESIRGRNSPPHF. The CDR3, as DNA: TGTGCCATCAGTGAGTCGATCAGGGGAAGGAATTCACCCCCCCACTTT.

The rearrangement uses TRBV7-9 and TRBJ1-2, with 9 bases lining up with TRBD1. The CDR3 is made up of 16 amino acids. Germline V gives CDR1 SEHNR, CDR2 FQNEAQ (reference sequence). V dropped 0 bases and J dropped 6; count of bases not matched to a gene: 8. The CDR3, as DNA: TGTGCCAGCAGCTTAGCCTCCCGGGACAGGGCCCATGGCTACACCTTC. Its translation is CASSLASRDRAHGYTF.

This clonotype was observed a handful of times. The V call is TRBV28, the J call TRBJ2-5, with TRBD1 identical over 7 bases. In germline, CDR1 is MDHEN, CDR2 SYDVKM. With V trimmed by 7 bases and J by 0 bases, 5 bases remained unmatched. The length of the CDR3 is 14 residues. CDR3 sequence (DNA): TGTGCCAGCACCTACAGGGGCCACCAAGAGACCCAGTACTTC. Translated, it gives CASTYRGHQETQYF.

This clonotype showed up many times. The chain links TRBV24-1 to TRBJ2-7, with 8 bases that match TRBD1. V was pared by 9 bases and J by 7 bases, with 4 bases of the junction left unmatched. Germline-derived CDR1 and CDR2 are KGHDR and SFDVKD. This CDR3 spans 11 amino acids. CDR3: CATGQGYEQYF. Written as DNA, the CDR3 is TGTGCCACCGGACAGGGCTATGAGCAGTACTTC.

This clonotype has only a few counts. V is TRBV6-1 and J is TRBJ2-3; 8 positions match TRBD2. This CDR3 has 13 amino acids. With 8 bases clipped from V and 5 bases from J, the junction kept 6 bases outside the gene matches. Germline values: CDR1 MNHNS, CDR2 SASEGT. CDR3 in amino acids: CASGGLVRDTQYF. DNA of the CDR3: TGTGCCAGCGGGGGACTAGTCCGAGATACGCAGTATTTT.

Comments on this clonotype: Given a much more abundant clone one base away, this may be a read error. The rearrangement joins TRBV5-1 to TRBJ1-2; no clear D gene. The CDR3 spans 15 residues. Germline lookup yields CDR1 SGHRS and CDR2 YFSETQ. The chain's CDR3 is CASSPGRPVNFGYTF. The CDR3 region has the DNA TGCGCCAGCAGCCCCGGGAGGCCAGTTAACTTTGGCTACACCTTC.

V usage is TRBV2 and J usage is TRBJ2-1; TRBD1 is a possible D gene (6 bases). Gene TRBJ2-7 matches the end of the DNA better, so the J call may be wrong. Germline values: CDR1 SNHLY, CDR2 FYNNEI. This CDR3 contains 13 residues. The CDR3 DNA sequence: TGTGCCAGCAAGGGGTACAGGGCCTACGAGCAGTACTTC. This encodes CASKGYRAYEQYF.

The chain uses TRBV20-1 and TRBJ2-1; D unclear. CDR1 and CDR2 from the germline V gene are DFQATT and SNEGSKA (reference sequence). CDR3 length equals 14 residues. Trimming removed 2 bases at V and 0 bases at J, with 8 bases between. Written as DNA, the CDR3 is TGCAGTGCTAGACTAGAGAGCTCCTACAATGAGCAGTTCTTC. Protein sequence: CSARLESSYNEQFF.

The CDR3: CASSLDGYLSTEAFF. CDR3 nucleotides: TGTGCCAGCAGTTTAGATGGCTATTTGTCCACTGAAGCTTTCTTT. This chain links TRBV12-3 or TRBV12-4 with TRBJ1-1; D remains unclear. CDR3 size: 15 residues. Deletions cut 1 base from V and 4 bases from J, with 13 bases between.

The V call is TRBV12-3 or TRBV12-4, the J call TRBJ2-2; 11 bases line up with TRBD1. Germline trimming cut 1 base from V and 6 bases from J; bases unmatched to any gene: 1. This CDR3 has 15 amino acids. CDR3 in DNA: TGTGCCAGCAGTTTAGGGGACAGGGGGGCCGGGGAGCTGTTTTTT. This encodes CASSLGDRGAGELFF.

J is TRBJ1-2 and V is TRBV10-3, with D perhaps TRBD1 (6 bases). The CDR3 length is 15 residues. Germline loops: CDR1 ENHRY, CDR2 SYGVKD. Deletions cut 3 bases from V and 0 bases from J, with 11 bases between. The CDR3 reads CAISDQGLTNYGYTF. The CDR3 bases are TGTGCCATCAGTGATCAGGGGCTCACTAACTATGGCTACACCTTC.

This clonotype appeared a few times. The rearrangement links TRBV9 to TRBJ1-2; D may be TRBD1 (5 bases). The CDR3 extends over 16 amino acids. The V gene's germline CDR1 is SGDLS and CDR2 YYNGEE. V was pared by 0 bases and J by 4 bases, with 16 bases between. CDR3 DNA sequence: TGTGCCAGCAGCGTAGCTGGAGGGGTGGGCGGCTATGGCTACACCTTC. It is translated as CASSVAGGVGGYGYTF.

The CDR3 protein is CASSFMPGNQPQHF. Here the CDR3 DNA reads TGTGCCAGCAGTTTTATGCCGGGCAATCAGCCCCAGCATTTT. The rearrangement uses TRBV27 and TRBJ1-5; no clear D. The CDR3 extends over 14 amino acids. Germline V gene sequence: CDR1 MNHEY, CDR2 SMNVEV (reference sequence). Trimming removed 3 bases at V and 2 bases at J, with 8 bases between.

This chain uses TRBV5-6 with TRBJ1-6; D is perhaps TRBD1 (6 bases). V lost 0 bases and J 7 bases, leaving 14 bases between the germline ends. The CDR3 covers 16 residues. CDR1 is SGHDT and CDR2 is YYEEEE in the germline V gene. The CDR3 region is CASSLAAGTRNSPLHF. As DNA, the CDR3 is TGTGCCAGCAGCTTGGCGGCCGGGACAAGAAATTCACCCCTCCACTTT.

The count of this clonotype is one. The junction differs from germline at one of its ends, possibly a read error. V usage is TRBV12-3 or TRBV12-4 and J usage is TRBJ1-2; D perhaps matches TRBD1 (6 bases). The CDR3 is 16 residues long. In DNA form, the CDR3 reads TGTGCCTGCAGTTATATCCGGGACACAGACTCCTATGGCTACACCTTC. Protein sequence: CACSYIRDTDSYGYTF.

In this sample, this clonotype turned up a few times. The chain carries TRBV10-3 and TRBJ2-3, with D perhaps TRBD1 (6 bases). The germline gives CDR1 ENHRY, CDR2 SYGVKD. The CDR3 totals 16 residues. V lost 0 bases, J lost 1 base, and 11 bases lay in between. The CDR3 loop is CAISESGARGTDTQYF. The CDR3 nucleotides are TGTGCCATCAGTGAGTCGGGGGCCAGGGGCACAGATACGCAGTATTTT.

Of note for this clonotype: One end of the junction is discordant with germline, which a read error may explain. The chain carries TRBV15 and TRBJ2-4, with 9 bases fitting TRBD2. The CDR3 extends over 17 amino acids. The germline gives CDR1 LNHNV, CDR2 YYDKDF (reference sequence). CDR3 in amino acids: CATSRDIVAGAKTIQYF. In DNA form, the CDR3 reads TGTGCCACCAGCAGAGATATAGTAGCGGGAGCCAAAACCATTCAGTACTTC.

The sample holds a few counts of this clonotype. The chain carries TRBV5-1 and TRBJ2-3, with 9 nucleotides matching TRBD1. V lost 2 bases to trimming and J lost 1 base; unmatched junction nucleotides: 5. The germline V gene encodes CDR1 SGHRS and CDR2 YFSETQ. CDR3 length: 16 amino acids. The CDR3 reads CASSFKWTGGTDTQYF. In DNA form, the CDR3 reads TGCGCCAGCAGCTTCAAATGGACAGGGGGCACAGATACGCAGTATTTT.

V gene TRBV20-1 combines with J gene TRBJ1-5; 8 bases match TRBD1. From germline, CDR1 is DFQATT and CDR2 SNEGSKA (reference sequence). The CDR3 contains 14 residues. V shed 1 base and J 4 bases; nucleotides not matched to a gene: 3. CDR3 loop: CSARARTGNQPQHF. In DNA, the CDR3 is TGCAGTGCTAGAGCGCGGACAGGGAATCAGCCCCAGCATTTT.

For the CDR3, the DNA is TGCAGCGTAGATAGATACACCCTTCCCTACAATGAGCAGTTCTTC. This translates into CSVDRYTLPYNEQFF. The V call is TRBV29-1, the J call TRBJ2-1, with D unresolved. The V gene's germline CDR1 is SQVTM and CDR2 ANQGSEA. The CDR3 sequence is 15 residues long. Trimming took off 6 bases at V and 2 bases at J, with 17 bases between the two ends.

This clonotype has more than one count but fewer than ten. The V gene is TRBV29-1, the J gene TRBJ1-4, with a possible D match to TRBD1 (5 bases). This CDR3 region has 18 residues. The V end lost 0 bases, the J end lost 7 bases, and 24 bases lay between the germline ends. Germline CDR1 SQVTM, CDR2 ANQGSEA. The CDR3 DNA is TGCAGCGTTGAAGATCTATCCCCTGACAGACCGAGGGGTGAAAAACTGTTTTTT. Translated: CSVEDLSPDRPRGEKLFF.

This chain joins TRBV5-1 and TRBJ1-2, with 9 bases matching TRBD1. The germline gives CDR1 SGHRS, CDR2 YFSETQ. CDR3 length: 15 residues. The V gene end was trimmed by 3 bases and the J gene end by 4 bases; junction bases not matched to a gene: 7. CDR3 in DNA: TGCGCCAGCAGCTCACAGGGGGCAGTGGGCTATGGCTACACCTTC. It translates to CASSSQGAVGYGYTF.

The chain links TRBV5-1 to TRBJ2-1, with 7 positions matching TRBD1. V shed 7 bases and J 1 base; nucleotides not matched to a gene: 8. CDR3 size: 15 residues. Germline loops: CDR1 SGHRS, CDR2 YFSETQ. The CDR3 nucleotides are TGCGCCAGCTCCAGGGCGGACAGGTCCTACAATGAGCAGTTCTTC. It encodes CASSRADRSYNEQFF.